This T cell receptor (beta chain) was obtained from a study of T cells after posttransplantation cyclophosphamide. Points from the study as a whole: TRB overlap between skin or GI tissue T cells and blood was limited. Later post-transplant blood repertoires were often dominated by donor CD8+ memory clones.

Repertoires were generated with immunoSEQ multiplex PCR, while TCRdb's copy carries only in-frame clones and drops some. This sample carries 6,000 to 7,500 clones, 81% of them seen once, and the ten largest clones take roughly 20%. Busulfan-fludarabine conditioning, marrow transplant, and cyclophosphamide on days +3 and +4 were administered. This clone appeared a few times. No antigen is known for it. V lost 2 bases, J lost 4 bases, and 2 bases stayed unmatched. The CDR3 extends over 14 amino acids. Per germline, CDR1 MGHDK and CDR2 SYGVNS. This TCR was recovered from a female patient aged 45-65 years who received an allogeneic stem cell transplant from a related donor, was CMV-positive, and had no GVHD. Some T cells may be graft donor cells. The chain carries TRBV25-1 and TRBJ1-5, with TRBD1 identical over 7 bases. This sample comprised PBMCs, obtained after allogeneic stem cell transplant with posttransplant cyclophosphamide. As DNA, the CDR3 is TGTGCCAGCAGTGAACCAGGGGGTAATCAGCCCCAGCATTTT. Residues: CASSEPGGNQPQHF.